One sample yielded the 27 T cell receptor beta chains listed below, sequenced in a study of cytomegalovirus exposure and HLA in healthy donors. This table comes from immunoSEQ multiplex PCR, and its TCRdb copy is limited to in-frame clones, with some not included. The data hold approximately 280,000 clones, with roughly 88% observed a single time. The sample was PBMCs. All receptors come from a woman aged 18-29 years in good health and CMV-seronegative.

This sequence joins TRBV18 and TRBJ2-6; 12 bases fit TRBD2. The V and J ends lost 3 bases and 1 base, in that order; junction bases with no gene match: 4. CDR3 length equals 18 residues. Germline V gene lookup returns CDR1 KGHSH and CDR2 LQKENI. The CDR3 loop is CASSPRLAGVSGANVLTF. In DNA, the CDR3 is TGTGCCAGCTCACCTCGACTAGCGGGAGTTTCTGGGGCCAACGTCCTGACTTTC.

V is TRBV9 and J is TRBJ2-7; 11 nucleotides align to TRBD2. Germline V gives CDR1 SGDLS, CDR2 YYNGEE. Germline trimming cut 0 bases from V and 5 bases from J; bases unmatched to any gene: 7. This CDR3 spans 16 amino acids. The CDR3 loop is CASSVATSGSSHEQYF. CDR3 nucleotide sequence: TGTGCCAGCAGCGTAGCTACTAGCGGGAGTTCCCACGAGCAGTACTTC.

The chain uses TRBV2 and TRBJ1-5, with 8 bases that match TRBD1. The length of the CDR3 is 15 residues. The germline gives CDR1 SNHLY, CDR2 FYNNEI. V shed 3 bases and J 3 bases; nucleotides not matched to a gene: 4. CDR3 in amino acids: CASSDRTGSNQPQHF. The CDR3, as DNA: TGTGCCAGCAGTGATAGGACAGGGTCCAATCAGCCCCAGCATTTT.

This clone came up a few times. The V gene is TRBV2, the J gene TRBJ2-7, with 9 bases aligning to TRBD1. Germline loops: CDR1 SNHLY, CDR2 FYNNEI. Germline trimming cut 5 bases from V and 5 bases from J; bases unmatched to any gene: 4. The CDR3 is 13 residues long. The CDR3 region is CASSLRTGDEQYF. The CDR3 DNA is TGTGCCAGCAGTCTCCGGACAGGGGACGAGCAGTACTTC.

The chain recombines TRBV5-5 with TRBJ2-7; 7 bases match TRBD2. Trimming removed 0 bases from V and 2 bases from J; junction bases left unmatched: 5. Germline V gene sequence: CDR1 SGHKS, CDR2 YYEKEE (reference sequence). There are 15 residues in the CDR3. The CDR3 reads CASSLVASGAYEQYF. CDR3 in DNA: TGTGCCAGCAGCTTGGTTGCTAGCGGTGCCTACGAGCAGTACTTC.

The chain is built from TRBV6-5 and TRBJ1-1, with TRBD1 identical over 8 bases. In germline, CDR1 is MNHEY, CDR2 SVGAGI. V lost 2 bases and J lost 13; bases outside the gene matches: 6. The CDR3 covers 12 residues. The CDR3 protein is CASSYGGQANFF. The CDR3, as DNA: TGTGCCAGCAGTTACGGGGGACAGGCAAATTTCTTT.

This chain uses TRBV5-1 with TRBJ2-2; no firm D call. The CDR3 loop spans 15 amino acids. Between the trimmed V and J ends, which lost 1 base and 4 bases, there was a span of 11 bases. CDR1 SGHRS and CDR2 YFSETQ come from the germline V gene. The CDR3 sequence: CASSLNTDSTGELFF. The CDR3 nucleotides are TGCGCCAGCAGCTTGAATACAGATAGCACCGGGGAGCTGTTTTTT.

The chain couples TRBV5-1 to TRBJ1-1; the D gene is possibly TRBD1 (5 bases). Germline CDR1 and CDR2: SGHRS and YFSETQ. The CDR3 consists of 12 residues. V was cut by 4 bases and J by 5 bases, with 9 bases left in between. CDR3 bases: TGCGCCAGCAGCACTGGGGCGACTGAAGCTTTCTTT. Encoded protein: CASSTGATEAFF.

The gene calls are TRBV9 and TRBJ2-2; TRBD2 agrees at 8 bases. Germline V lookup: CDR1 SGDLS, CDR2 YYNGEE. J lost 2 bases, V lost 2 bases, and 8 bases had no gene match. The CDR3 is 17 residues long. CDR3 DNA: TGTGCCAGCAGCGTGCCTACTAGCGGCACCAACACCGGGGAGCTGTTTTTT. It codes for CASSVPTSGTNTGELFF.

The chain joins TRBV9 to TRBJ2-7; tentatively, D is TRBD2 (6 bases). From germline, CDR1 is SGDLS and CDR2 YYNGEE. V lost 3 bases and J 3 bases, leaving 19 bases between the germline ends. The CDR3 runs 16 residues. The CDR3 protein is CASSAGDSGYLYEQYF. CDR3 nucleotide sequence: TGTGCCAGCAGCGCGGGGGACTCAGGCTACCTCTACGAGCAGTACTTC.

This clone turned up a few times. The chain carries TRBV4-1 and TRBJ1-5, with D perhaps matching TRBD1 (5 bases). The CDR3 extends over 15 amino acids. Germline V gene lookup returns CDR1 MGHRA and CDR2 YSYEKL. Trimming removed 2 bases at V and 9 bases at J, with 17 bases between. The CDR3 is CASSQTAQRGGPQHF. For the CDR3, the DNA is TGCGCCAGCAGCCAAACAGCCCAACGCGGGGGGCCCCAGCATTTT.

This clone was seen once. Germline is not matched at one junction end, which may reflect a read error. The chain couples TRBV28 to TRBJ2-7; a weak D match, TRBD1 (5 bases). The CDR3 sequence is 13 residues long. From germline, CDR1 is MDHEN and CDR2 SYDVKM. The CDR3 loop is CASRPQLHRGPNF. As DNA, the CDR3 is TGTGCCAGCAGACCCCAACTACATAGGGGCCCTAACTTC.

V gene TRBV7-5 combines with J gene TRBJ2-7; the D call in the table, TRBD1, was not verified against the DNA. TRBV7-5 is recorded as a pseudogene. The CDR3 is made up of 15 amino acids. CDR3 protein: CVRSAFPGQEYEQYF. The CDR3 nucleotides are TGTGTCAGAAGCGCATTTCCGGGACAGGAGTACGAGCAGTACTTC.

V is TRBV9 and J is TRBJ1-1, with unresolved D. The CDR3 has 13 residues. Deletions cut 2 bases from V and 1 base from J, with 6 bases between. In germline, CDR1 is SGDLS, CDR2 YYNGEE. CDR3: CASSVKKNTEAFF. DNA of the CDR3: TGTGCCAGCAGCGTCAAAAAGAACACTGAAGCTTTCTTT. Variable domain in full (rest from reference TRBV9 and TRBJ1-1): DSGVTQTPKHLITATGQRVTLRCSPRSGDLSVYWYQQSLDQGLQFLIQYYNGEERAKGNILERFSAQQFPDLHSELNLSSLELGDSALYFCASSVKKNTEAFFGQGTRLTVV.

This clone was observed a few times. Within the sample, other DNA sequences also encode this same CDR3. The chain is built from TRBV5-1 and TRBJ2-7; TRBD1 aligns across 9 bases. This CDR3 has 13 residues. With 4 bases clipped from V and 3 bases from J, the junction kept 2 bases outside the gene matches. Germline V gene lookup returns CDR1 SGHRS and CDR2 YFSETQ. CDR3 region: CASSGTGSYEQYF. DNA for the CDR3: TGCGCCAGCAGCGGGACAGGGAGCTACGAGCAGTACTTC.

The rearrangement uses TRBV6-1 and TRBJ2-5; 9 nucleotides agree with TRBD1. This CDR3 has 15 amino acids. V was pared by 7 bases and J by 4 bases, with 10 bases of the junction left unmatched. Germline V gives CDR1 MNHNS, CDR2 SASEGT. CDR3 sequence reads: CASNNGGTGRETQYF. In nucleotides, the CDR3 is TGTGCCAGCAATAACGGCGGGACAGGGAGAGAGACCCAGTACTTC.

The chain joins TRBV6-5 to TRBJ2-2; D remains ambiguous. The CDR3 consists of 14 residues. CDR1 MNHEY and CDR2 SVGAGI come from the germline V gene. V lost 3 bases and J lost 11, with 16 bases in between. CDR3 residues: CASSYSPSDDELFF. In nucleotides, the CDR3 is TGTGCCAGCAGTTATTCTCCCAGCGATGATGAGCTGTTTTTT.

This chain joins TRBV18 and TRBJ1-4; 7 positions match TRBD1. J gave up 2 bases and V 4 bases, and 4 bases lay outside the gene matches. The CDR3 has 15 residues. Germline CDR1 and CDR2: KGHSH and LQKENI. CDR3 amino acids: CASSRQGVTNEKLFF. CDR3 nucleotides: TGTGCCAGCTCACGACAGGGAGTCACTAATGAAAAACTGTTTTTT.

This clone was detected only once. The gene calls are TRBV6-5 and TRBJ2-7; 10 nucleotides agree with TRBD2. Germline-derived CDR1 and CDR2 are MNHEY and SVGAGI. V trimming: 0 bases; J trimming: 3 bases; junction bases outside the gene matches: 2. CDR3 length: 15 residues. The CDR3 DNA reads TGTGCCAGCAGTTACTCTATAGCGGGAGGCTACGAGCAGTACTTC. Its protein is CASSYSIAGGYEQYF.

CDR3 nucleotide sequence: TGTGCCAGCAGTTACTCGGGACAGAACACCGGGGAGCTGTTTTTT. Amino acids: CASSYSGQNTGELFF. This chain connects TRBV6-5 to TRBJ2-2; possibly TRBD1 for D (6 bases). Germline V gene lookup returns CDR1 MNHEY and CDR2 SVGAGI. CDR3 size: 15 residues. Trimming stripped 0 bases from V and 1 base from J, with 6 bases between.

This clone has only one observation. CDR3 nucleotide sequence: TGTGCCAGCAGCGCAGGGGGCCGTCTGGAGACCCAGTACTTC. This codes for CASSAGGRLETQYF. The chain joins TRBV9 to TRBJ2-5, with 8 bases aligning to TRBD1. From germline, CDR1 is SGDLS and CDR2 YYNGEE. The CDR3 loop spans 14 amino acids. J gave up 5 bases and V 3 bases, and 6 bases lay outside the gene matches.

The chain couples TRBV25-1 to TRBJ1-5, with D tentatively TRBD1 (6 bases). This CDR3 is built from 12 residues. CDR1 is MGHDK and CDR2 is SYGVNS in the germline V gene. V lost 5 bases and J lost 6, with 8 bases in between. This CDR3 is CASSRGGQPQHF. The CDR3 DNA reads TGTGCCAGCAGTAGGGGGGGTCAGCCCCAGCATTTT. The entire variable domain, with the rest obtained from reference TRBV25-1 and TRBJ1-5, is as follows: EADIYQTPRYLVIGTGKKITLECSQTMGHDKMYWYQQDPGMELHLIHYSYGVNSTEKGDLSSESTVSRIRTEHFPLTLESARPSHTSQYLCASSRGGQPQHFGDGTRLSIL.

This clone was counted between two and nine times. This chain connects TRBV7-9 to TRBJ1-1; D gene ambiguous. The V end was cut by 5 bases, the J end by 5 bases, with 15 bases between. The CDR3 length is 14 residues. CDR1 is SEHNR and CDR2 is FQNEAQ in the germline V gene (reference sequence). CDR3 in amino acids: CASSATGIRTEAFF. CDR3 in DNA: TGTGCCAGCAGCGCCACGGGAATTCGAACTGAAGCTTTCTTT.

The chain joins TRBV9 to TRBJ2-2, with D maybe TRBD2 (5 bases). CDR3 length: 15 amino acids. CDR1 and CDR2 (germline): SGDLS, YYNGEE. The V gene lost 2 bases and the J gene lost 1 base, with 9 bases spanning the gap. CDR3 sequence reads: CASSVASWNTGELFF. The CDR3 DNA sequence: TGTGCCAGCAGCGTCGCTAGCTGGAACACCGGGGAGCTGTTTTTT.

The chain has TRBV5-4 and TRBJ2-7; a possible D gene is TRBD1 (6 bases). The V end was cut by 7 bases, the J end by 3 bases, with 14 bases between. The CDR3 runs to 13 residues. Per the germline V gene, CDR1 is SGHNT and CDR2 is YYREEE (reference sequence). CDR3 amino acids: CASSAGEHYEQYF. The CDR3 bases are TGTGCCAGCTCGGCAGGGGAGCACTACGAGCAGTACTTC. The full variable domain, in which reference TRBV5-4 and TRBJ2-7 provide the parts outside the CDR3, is ETGVTQSPTHLIKTRGQQVTLRCSSQSGHNTVSWYQQALGQGPQFIFQYYREEENGRGNFPPRFSGLQFPNYSSELNVNALELDDSALYLCASSAGEHYEQYFGPGTRLTVT.

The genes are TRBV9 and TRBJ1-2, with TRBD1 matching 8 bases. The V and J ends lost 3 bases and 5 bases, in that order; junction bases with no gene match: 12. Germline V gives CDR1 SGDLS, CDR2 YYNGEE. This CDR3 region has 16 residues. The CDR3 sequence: CASSAGLLWTGYGYTF. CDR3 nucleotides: TGTGCCAGCAGCGCTGGATTGCTGTGGACAGGGTATGGCTACACCTTC.

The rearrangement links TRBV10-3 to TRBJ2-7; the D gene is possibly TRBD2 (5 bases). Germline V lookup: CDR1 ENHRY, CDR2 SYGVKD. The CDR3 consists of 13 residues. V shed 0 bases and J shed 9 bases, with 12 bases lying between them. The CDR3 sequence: CAISESGRTGQYF. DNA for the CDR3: TGTGCCATCAGTGAGTCGGGGAGAACGGGGCAGTACTTC.